This T cell receptor beta chain originates from a study of blood T cells in healthy people across ages. Overall study findings and caveats: Expanded clonotype shifts may have been confounded, as the donors had an unknown CMV status. Both higher diversity and more naive CD4+ cells marked long-lived donors when set against aged donors. No conclusive comparison of naive versus antigen-experienced cells was possible with unsorted PBMCs.

In the case of this clonotype: Its antigen remains unknown.

The authors ran a second PCR of 7 to 11 cycles using a sample-barcoded 5' primer and a J-beta primer mix. TCRdb itself ran the 5' RACE reads through MiXCR, one entry per CDR3 protein. The data show almost 1 million distinct CDR3 sequences, roughly 51% seen once. With 1 base removed from V and 4 bases from J, the gap between germline ends came to 14 bases. The CDR3 is 14 amino acids. Germline CDR1 and CDR2: SQVTM and ANQGSEA. V gene TRBV29-1 combines with J gene TRBJ2-7; a possible D gene is TRBD1 (5 bases). The TCR was taken from a woman aged 55-69 years in good health. What was sequenced was blood. The CDR3 coding sequence is TGCAGCGTTGAAGTTTCGACAGCGATGTACGAGCAGTACTTC. Translation: CSVEVSTAMYEQYF.